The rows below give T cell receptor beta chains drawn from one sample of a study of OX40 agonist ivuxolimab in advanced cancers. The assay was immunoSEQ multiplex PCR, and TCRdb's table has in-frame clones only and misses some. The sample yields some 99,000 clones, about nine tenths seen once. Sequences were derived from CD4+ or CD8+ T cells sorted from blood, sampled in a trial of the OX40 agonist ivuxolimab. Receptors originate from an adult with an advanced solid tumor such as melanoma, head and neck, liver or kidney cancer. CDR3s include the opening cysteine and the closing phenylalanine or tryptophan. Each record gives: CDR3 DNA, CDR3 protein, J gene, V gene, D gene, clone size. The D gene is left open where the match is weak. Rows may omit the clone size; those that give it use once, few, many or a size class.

TGTGCCAGCAGTGAGGGACAGTACACTGAAGCTTTCTTT	CASSEGQYTEAFF	TRBJ1-1	TRBV6-1	TRBD1	once
TGTGCCAGCAGCTTAATAAAGGGCCAGCGGTCGGATACGCAGTATTTT	CASSLIKGQRSDTQYF	TRBJ2-3	TRBV7-2	.	.
TGTGCCATCAGTGAGTCGGGGGGTCGGCAGTACTTC	CAISESGGRQYF	TRBJ2-7	TRBV10-3	.	.
TGTGCCAGTTCAGACGGACTCTCTGGAAACACCATATATTTT	CASSDGLSGNTIYF	TRBJ1-3	TRBV6-1	.	.
TGTGCCAGCTCAGGTGGGCTTACGGACTCCTCCTACGAGCAGTACTTC	CASSGGLTDSSYEQYF	TRBJ2-7	TRBV18	.	.
TGTGCCAGCAGCTTAGTAGGGACTAGCGGCAGTGGGGCCCAGTACTTC	CASSLVGTSGSGAQYF	TRBJ2-5	TRBV7-9	TRBD2	once
TGTGCCAGCAGACAGCCCCGACAGGGGAATTTGGGCAATGAGCAGTTCTTC	CASRQPRQGNLGNEQFF	TRBJ2-1	TRBV7-2	TRBD1	.
TGTGCCAGCAGCTCGCCTCGGGATCGTGGCTACACCTTC	CASSSPRDRGYTF	TRBJ1-2	TRBV5-4	.	.
TGTGCCAGCAGCTCGGGTGGGGGGTACACTGAAGCTTTCTTT	CASSSGGGYTEAFF	TRBJ1-1	TRBV11-2	.	.
TGTGCCAGCTCATCCCCGACAGTCAGAGAGCAGTACTTC	CASSSPTVREQYF	TRBJ2-7	TRBV18	.	.
TGCAGCGTTGAAGATCAAGCGGGAGGATACAATGAGCAGTTCTTC	CSVEDQAGGYNEQFF	TRBJ2-1	TRBV29-1	TRBD2	.
TGTGCCAGTAGTATAGGTAGGGCTACACAAGAGACCCAGTACTTC	CASSIGRATQETQYF	TRBJ2-5	TRBV19	.	.
TGTGCCAGCAGCCAAGACGGCGGGAGAAAAGAGACCCAGTACTTC	CASSQDGGRKETQYF	TRBJ2-5	TRBV4-2	TRBD2	.
TGTGCCAGTAGTATAGTACATAACGGAAACACCATATATTTT	CASSIVHNGNTIYF	TRBJ1-3	TRBV19	.	.
TGTGCCATCAGTGGCGGGGGATTGTCCTACGAGCAGTACTTC	CAISGGGLSYEQYF	TRBJ2-7	TRBV10-3	TRBD2	.
TGTGCCAGCAGTGCTTACAGGGGTACAGAAGAGACCCAGTACTTC	CASSAYRGTEETQYF	TRBJ2-5	TRBV25-1	TRBD1	.
TGTGCCAGCAGCACGGGAGTGGAGCAGTACTTC	CASSTGVEQYF	TRBJ2-7	TRBV11-2	.	few
TGTGCCAGCAGGGGGGCCTCTAACTATGGCTACACCTTC	CASRGASNYGYTF	TRBJ1-2	TRBV28	.	.
TGCAGTGGGGGGAAGGGTGTTGATACTGAAGCTTTCTTT	CSGGKGVDTEAFF	TRBJ1-1	TRBV29-1	.	.
TGTGCCAGCAGACTGGGGACTAGCGGGAACACCGGGGAGCTGTTTTTT	CASRLGTSGNTGELFF	TRBJ2-2	TRBV9	TRBD2	.
TGTGCCAGCAGCGTAGATGGACAGGGGGGGTACGAGCAGTACTTC	CASSVDGQGGYEQYF	TRBJ2-7	TRBV9	TRBD1	once
TGTGCCAGCAGTCCAATAGTAAACACTGAAGCTTTCTTT	CASSPIVNTEAFF	TRBJ1-1	TRBV27	.	.
TGTGCCAGCAGCTCTGCCGGGACTAGCGGGAGGGCCTCAGGAGATACGCAGTATTTT	CASSSAGTSGRASGDTQYF	TRBJ2-3	TRBV7-8	TRBD2	.
TGCGCCAGCAGCTTATCAGGGGGGTACACCGGGGAGCTGTTTTTT	CASSLSGGYTGELFF	TRBJ2-2	TRBV5-1	.	.
TGTGCCAGCAGCTTAACGGGGGACAGCCAAGAGACCCAGTACTTC	CASSLTGDSQETQYF	TRBJ2-5	TRBV7-9	.	.
TGCGCCAGCAGTCCGTTCCTAGTCGGAGAGACCCAGTACTTC	CASSPFLVGETQYF	TRBJ2-5	TRBV5-1	.	.
TGTGCCATCAGTGAGGGGGATGAGCAGTTCTTC	CAISEGDEQFF	TRBJ2-1	TRBV10-3	.	.
TGTGCCAGCAGCTTGAACGCTCTCAGCACAGATACGCAGTATTTT	CASSLNALSTDTQYF	TRBJ2-3	TRBV5-4	.	.
TGTGCCACCAGCCCGGACAGGGCTCTAGGGCAGCCCCAGCATTTT	CATSPDRALGQPQHF	TRBJ1-5	TRBV15	TRBD1	.
TGTGCCAGCAGCCCACAGGGTTCCTCTGGCAATCAGCCCCAGCATTTT	CASSPQGSSGNQPQHF	TRBJ1-5	TRBV11-2	.	.
TGTGCCAGCAGCTGGACTAGCGGGAGGTCTGAGCAGTTCTTC	CASSWTSGRSEQFF	TRBJ2-1	TRBV7-8	TRBD2	.
TGTGCCAGTAGTCTGAGATTTTCCTACAATGAGCAGTTCTTC	CASSLRFSYNEQFF	TRBJ2-1	TRBV19	.	.
TGTGCCAGCAGTGGGACAGGGGGTCGTCAAGAGACCCAGTACTTC	CASSGTGGRQETQYF	TRBJ2-5	TRBV6-1	TRBD1	.
TGTGCCAGCAGGGTTAGCGGACGAACCTACAATGAGCAGTTCTTC	CASRVSGRTYNEQFF	TRBJ2-1	TRBV5-4	.	.
TGTGCCAGCTCACCGTGGACAGGTTGGGAGTATGGCTACACCTTC	CASSPWTGWEYGYTF	TRBJ1-2	TRBV18	TRBD1	.
TGTGCCAGCAGTGGCAGGGAACTTCAGCCCCAGCATTTT	CASSGRELQPQHF	TRBJ1-5	TRBV28	.	.
TGTGCCAGCAGCCCCGGAGGGGACTTAAACACAGATACGCAGTATTTT	CASSPGGDLNTDTQYF	TRBJ2-3	TRBV11-3	.	.
TGTGCCAGCAGCCCCTACCGGATCGTATCTAGCACAGATACGCAGTATTTT	CASSPYRIVSSTDTQYF	TRBJ2-3	TRBV7-9	.	.
TGTGCCATCAGTGAGTCCCCAAACACTGAAGCTTTCTTT	CAISESPNTEAFF	TRBJ1-1	TRBV10-3	.	.
TGTGCCAGCAGTTACTCTGACAACACTGAAGCTTTCTTT	CASSYSDNTEAFF	TRBJ1-1	TRBV6-6	.	.
TGTGCCAGCAGCACTAGGGGCCGCAACTATGGCTACACCTTC	CASSTRGRNYGYTF	TRBJ1-2	TRBV5-4	.	.
TGTGCCAGCAGCCAATTATACGGGGGTTTCACAGATACGCAGTATTTT	CASSQLYGGFTDTQYF	TRBJ2-3	TRBV5-4	.	.
TGCAGCGTTTGGGGAGACAGGGGGCGGCTCGGCTATGGCTACACCTTC	CSVWGDRGRLGYGYTF	TRBJ1-2	TRBV29-1	TRBD1	medium-sized
TGCGCCAGCAGCACGGGACAGGGCTCCTACAATGAGCAGTTCTTC	CASSTGQGSYNEQFF	TRBJ2-1	TRBV5-1	TRBD1	.